A selection of T cell receptor beta chains follows, all from one sample in a study of CD8 T cells in Susac syndrome. TCRdb processed the immunoSEQ multiplex PCR reads anew with MiXCR; each CDR3 protein has one entry. This sample yields about 150,000 distinct CDR3 sequences, of which 90% to 95% are seen a single time; 0.2% to 0.25% belongs to the top ten. Sequencing was performed on CD8+ T cells from PBMCs. Receptor source: a human donor with multiple sclerosis. Both conserved end residues are part of each CDR3. The order of the fields is clone size, V gene, D gene, J gene, CDR3 protein, CDR3 DNA. The D gene is left open where the match is weak. Rows may omit the clone size; those that give it use once, few, many or a size class.

.	TRBV30	.	TRBJ2-7	CAQRGENSYEQYF	TGTGCCCAGAGGGGGGAGAACTCCTACGAGCAGTACTTC
.	TRBV29-1	TRBD1	TRBJ2-7	CSVEAGTDSYEQYF	TGCAGCGTTGAAGCAGGGACAGACTCCTACGAGCAGTACTTC
once	TRBV9	.	TRBJ2-1	CASSVVQNEQFF	TGTGCCAGCAGCGTAGTGCAGAATGAGCAGTTCTTC
.	TRBV7-9	TRBD1	TRBJ2-2	CASSPPDRADTGELFF	TGTGCCAGCAGCCCCCCAGACAGGGCAGACACCGGGGAGCTGTTTTTT
.	TRBV29-1	.	TRBJ2-1	CSVERYNEQFF	TGCAGCGTTGAACGATACAATGAGCAGTTCTTC
.	TRBV20-1	TRBD1	TRBJ1-6	CSAGRQGENSPLHF	TGCAGTGCTGGTAGACAGGGGGAAAATTCACCCCTCCACTTT
.	TRBV9	.	TRBJ2-5	CASSVAGTKIETQYF	TGTGCCAGCAGCGTAGCCGGGACCAAGATAGAGACCCAGTACTTC
.	TRBV9	.	TRBJ1-2	CASSVNPGATNDYGYTF	TGTGCCAGCAGCGTAAATCCGGGGGCAACGAATGACTATGGCTACACCTTC
.	TRBV20-1	.	TRBJ1-6	CSARDRGGGSYNSPLHF	TGCAGTGCTAGAGATCGAGGGGGAGGGTCCTATAATTCACCCCTCCACTTT
.	TRBV6-2/TRBV6-3	.	TRBJ2-3	CARPKWANTGRDTQYF	TGTGCCAGGCCGAAATGGGCCAATACTGGGAGAGATACGCAGTATTTT
.	TRBV4-1	.	TRBJ1-1	CASSQGGVNTEAFF	TGCGCCAGCAGCCAAGGGGGGGTGAACACTGAAGCTTTCTTT
.	TRBV6-6	.	TRBJ2-5	CASRGSETQYF	TGTGCCAGCCGTGGGTCAGAGACCCAGTACTTC
.	TRBV4-3	.	TRBJ2-7	CASSQEEGGTYEQYF	TGCGCCAGCAGCCAAGAGGAGGGCGGCACCTACGAGCAGTACTTC
.	TRBV29-1	TRBD2	TRBJ2-3	CSVITAGPLEGTDTQYF	TGCAGCGTTATTACAGCGGGGCCGCTTGAAGGCACAGATACGCAGTATTTT
.	TRBV7-9	.	TRBJ2-7	CASSLSAGREQYF	TGTGCCAGCAGCCTGTCGGCAGGGAGGGAGCAGTACTTC
.	TRBV9	.	TRBJ2-3	CASSVVGRSTDTQYF	TGTGCCAGCAGCGTAGTGGGCCGCAGCACAGATACGCAGTATTTT
.	TRBV29-1	.	TRBJ1-3	CSVEAPGNTIYF	TGCAGCGTTGAGGCTCCCGGGAACACCATATATTTT
once	TRBV6-2/TRBV6-3	.	TRBJ2-1	CASSYSGSPEYNEQFF	TGTGCCAGCAGTTACTCAGGGAGTCCCGAGTACAATGAGCAGTTCTTC
.	TRBV5-6	.	TRBJ2-7	CASSSRVLGYEQYF	TGTGCCAGCAGCTCGAGGGTCCTGGGATACGAGCAGTACTTC
.	TRBV19	.	TRBJ2-4	CASQTRMGDIAKNIQYF	TGTGCCAGCCAAACTCGAATGGGGGACATAGCCAAAAACATTCAGTACTTC
.	TRBV7-9	TRBD2	TRBJ2-7	CASSLSPGLAEYEQYF	TGTGCCAGCAGCTTATCCCCGGGACTAGCGGAATACGAGCAGTACTTC
.	TRBV3-1	.	TRBJ2-3	CASSQDEAYTDTQYF	TGTGCCAGCAGCCAAGATGAAGCCTATACAGATACGCAGTATTTT
once	TRBV19	.	TRBJ1-1	CASSIGVGTEAFF	TGTGCCAGTAGTATAGGGGTCGGCACTGAAGCTTTCTTT
.	TRBV15	.	TRBJ1-2	CATSRSWSAGIGYGYTF	TGTGCCACCAGCAGATCATGGTCCGCTGGGATCGGTTATGGCTACACCTTC
.	TRBV20-1	TRBD1	TRBJ1-6	CSARVTGEASSYNSPLHF	TGCAGTGCTAGGGTGACAGGGGAAGCCAGCTCCTATAATTCACCCCTCCACTTT
.	TRBV5-1	.	TRBJ1-5	CASSLAGSSNQPQHF	TGCGCCAGCAGCTTGGCCGGGTCTAGCAATCAGCCCCAGCATTTT
.	TRBV5-1	.	TRBJ1-2	CASSLLQGNYGYTF	TGCGCCAGCAGCTTACTTCAGGGGAACTATGGCTACACCTTC
.	TRBV20-1	.	TRBJ1-5	CSALKRGSNQPQHF	TGCAGTGCGTTAAAAAGGGGGAGCAATCAGCCCCAGCATTTT
.	TRBV9	TRBD2	TRBJ2-5	CASSASGGEGGETQYF	TGTGCCAGCAGCGCTAGCGGGGGGGAAGGCGGAGAGACCCAGTACTTC
.	TRBV7-6	.	TRBJ2-5	CASSFEGGHQETQYF	TGTGCCAGCAGCTTTGAGGGGGGCCACCAAGAGACCCAGTACTTC
.	TRBV29-1	TRBD1	TRBJ2-1	CSVEDRNRGLLF	TGCAGCGTTGAAGATCGCAACAGGGGTCTACTCTTC
.	TRBV12-3/TRBV12-4	.	TRBJ2-3	CASSLPRQTTDTQYF	TGTGCCAGCAGTTTACCGAGGCAGACCACAGATACGCAGTATTTT
.	TRBV2	.	TRBJ2-5	CASTPGGLETQYF	TGTGCCAGCACCCCGGGGGGCCTCGAGACCCAGTACTTC
.	TRBV30	TRBD1	TRBJ1-2	CAWSPIDRVNGYTF	TGTGCCTGGAGTCCGATCGACAGGGTAAATGGCTACACCTTC
.	TRBV25-1	.	TRBJ2-1	CASQGDEQFF	TGTGCCAGCCAAGGGGATGAGCAGTTCTTC
.	TRBV7-9	.	TRBJ1-2	CASSQSGRADYGYTF	TGTGCCAGCAGCCAATCCGGCCGGGCCGACTATGGCTACACCTTC
.	TRBV14	.	TRBJ1-5	CASSQYTGQPQHF	TGTGCCAGCAGCCAATATACAGGGCAGCCCCAGCATTTT
.	TRBV6-2/TRBV6-3	TRBD1	TRBJ1-2	CASSYLTGTGEVDYGYTF	TGTGCCAGCAGTTACCTCACCGGGACAGGGGAGGTAGACTATGGCTACACCTTC
.	TRBV25-1	.	TRBJ2-7	CASSDRRSPYEQYF	TGTGCCAGCAGCGACAGGCGTTCCCCCTACGAGCAGTACTTC
.	TRBV6-2/TRBV6-3	.	TRBJ1-6	CASSVTGFNSPLHF	TGTGCCAGCAGCGTTACAGGGTTTAATTCACCCCTCCACTTT
.	TRBV7-9	.	TRBJ1-2	CASSLSEGEANYGYTF	TGTGCCAGCAGCTTGTCCGAGGGGGAGGCTAACTATGGCTACACCTTC
.	TRBV7-8	TRBD2	TRBJ2-3	CASRQTSGATDTQYF	TGTGCCAGCAGACAGACTAGCGGGGCTACAGATACGCAGTATTTT
.	TRBV27	.	TRBJ1-5	CASSLLRSNQPQHF	TGTGCCAGCAGTTTATTGCGGAGCAATCAGCCCCAGCATTTT
.	TRBV15	.	TRBJ2-7	CATSRARGREQYF	TGTGCCACCAGCAGAGCCCGGGGGCGCGAGCAGTACTTC
.	TRBV4-1	.	TRBJ2-7	CASSLTTNYEQYF	TGCGCCAGCAGTCTTACCACGAACTACGAGCAGTACTTC
.	TRBV5-1	.	TRBJ2-7	CASSATQYF	TGCGCCAGCAGTGCAACGCAGTACTTC
.	TRBV6-4	.	TRBJ2-1	CASSDGRYNEQFF	TGTGCCAGCAGTGACGGCAGATACAATGAGCAGTTCTTC
.	TRBV7-9	.	TRBJ2-6	CASSFRLSGANVLTF	TGTGCCAGCAGCTTCAGGCTCTCTGGGGCCAACGTCCTGACTTTC
.	TRBV27	.	TRBJ2-3	CASSLLVQDTQYF	TGTGCCAGCAGTTTATTGGTTCAAGATACGCAGTATTTT
.	TRBV27	TRBD1	TRBJ1-1	CASSLEGATEAFF	TGTGCCAGCAGTTTGGAGGGGGCCACTGAAGCTTTCTTT
.	TRBV6-1	.	TRBJ2-5	CASSPLDGTQYF	TGTGCCAGCAGCCCCCTGGATGGGACCCAGTACTTC
.	TRBV11-2	TRBD2	TRBJ2-5	CASSYQRGRRETQYF	TGTGCCAGCAGCTATCAGCGGGGGCGACGGGAGACCCAGTACTTC
.	TRBV12-3/TRBV12-4	TRBD1	TRBJ1-2	CATTGGAGGYTF	TGTGCCACCACAGGGGGCGCGGGCGGCTACACCTTC
.	TRBV10-2	.	TRBJ2-5	CASRVGETQYF	TGCGCCAGCAGGGTAGGAGAGACCCAGTACTTC